This T cell receptor beta chain came from a study of T-cell memory formation after mild COVID-19. MiXCR was run by TCRdb on the 5' RACE reads, yielding one entry per CDR3 protein. The sample shows around 310,000 distinct CDR3 sequences, roughly an eighth of them seen only once. Germline assignment: CDR1 DFQATT and CDR2 SNEGSKA (reference sequence). Trimming took 6 bases from V and 3 from J, leaving 15 bases between them. CDR3 length: 13 amino acids. This clonotype has just a few counts. The receptor's source is a man between 18 and 29 years old who had mild COVID-19 (a few samples of this study predate the infection). Cell type and time point are not known. Specimen: PBMCs or a T cell subset sorted from them (not recorded which). V and J are TRBV20-1 and TRBJ2-7, with a possible D match to TRBD2 (5 bases). CDR3 nucleotide sequence: TGCAGTGCCAAGCCCGACTATCTCTACGAGCAGTACTTC. Its protein is CSAKPDYLYEQYF.